Reported below is one TCR beta chain. The antigen remains undetermined. This sample was taken from a study of T cell responses to AZD1222 COVID-19 vaccine. Whole-study findings and limits: Variant regions that are unmutated are reportedly the target of nearly half of spike-specific TCRs. Only a handful of people who got AZD1222 tested seropositive at baseline.

Researchers grouped second doses given at about 4 or about 12 weeks into one pool. In germline, CDR1 is KGHSH, CDR2 LQKENI. With 3 bases clipped from V and 5 bases from J, the junction kept 15 bases outside the gene matches. The CDR3 runs 17 residues. The data were produced by immunoSEQ multiplex PCR, yet TCRdb's version contains in-frame clones alone and is incomplete. This table has around 120,000 clones, approximately 94% appearing once. The V gene is TRBV18, the J gene TRBJ2-5; 7 bases map to TRBD2. This TCR came from an adult who received the AZD1222 COVID-19 vaccine. Sequences were derived from peripheral blood, sampled 28 days after the second AZD1222 dose. CDR3 sequence: CASSPLPAWGGRETQYF. The CDR3, as DNA: TGTGCCAGCTCACCCCTGCCGGCATGGGGGGGTAGGGAGACCCAGTACTTC.